One and the same sample provided the 17 T cell receptor beta chains below, sequenced in a study of CD8+ T cells in alopecia areata. RNA extraction was followed by reverse transcription into cDNA, which acted as the sequencing template. TCRdb's table, derived via immunoSEQ multiplex PCR, lists solely in-frame clones and lacks some. The sample holds roughly 250,000 clones, roughly two thirds seen once. The starting material was CD4+ T cells sorted from blood, obtained at week 0. All receptors derive from a human donor with alopecia areata.

A single count supports this clone. This CDR3 reads CASSSGRGDYGYTF. CDR3 bases: TGTGCCAGCAGCTCCGGACGAGGTGACTATGGCTACACCTTC. This rearrangement joins TRBV7-9 to TRBJ1-2; D ambiguous. This CDR3 spans 14 amino acids. Deletions cut 4 bases from V and 3 bases from J, with 12 bases between. Germline CDR1 and CDR2: SEHNR and FQNEAQ (reference sequence).

This chain connects TRBV7-8 to TRBJ1-1, with 9 bases fitting TRBD1. Germline V lookup: CDR1 SGHVS, CDR2 FQNEAQ. Trimming at V came to 0 bases and at J to 3 bases, leaving 14 bases not matched to a gene. The CDR3 is 19 residues long. The CDR3 bases are TGTGCCAGCAGCTTAGCGCATGAAGGACAGGGGTTCGCGGACACTGAAGCTTTCTTT. Its translation: CASSLAHEGQGFADTEAFF.

The J gene is TRBJ2-5, the V gene TRBV7-2, with 9 bases identical to TRBD2. With V trimmed by 0 bases and J by 5 bases, 13 bases remained unmatched. Per the germline V gene, CDR1 is SGHTA and CDR2 is FQGNSA. The CDR3 is 18 amino acids. CDR3: CASSLALAGAHGAETQYF. The CDR3, as DNA: TGTGCCAGCAGCTTAGCTTTAGCGGGGGCCCACGGGGCGGAGACCCAGTACTTC.

The chain couples TRBV29-1 to TRBJ2-7, with D possibly being TRBD1 (6 bases). This CDR3 spans 12 amino acids. V was cut by 6 bases and J by 2 bases, with 11 bases left in between. Looked up from germline, CDR1 is SQVTM and CDR2 is ANQGSEA. The CDR3 protein is CSVQTGPYEQYF. The CDR3 coding sequence is TGCAGCGTCCAGACAGGCCCCTACGAGCAGTACTTC.

A few counts support this clone. V is TRBV30 and J is TRBJ1-5; D uncertain. The V and J ends lost 0 bases and 5 bases respectively, with 8 bases between them. Germline assignment: CDR1 GTSNPN and CDR2 SVGIG (reference sequence). There are 13 residues in the CDR3. The CDR3 region is CAWSVNEDQPQHF. CDR3 DNA: TGTGCCTGGAGTGTAAATGAAGATCAGCCCCAGCATTTT.

In the case of this clone: The identical CDR3 is also encoded by other nucleotide sequences in the sample. V is TRBV10-3 and J is TRBJ2-5; no reliable D call. V was pared by 0 bases and J by 4 bases, with 3 bases between. This CDR3 is built from 12 residues. Germline CDR1 ENHRY, CDR2 SYGVKD. The CDR3 nucleotides are TGTGCCATCAGTGAGTCGAGAGAGACCCAGTACTTC. Translation gives CAISESRETQYF.

The chain combines TRBV9 with TRBJ2-2; D call uncertain. Germline CDR1 reads SGDLS; CDR2 reads YYNGEE. V was pared by 0 bases and J by 3 bases, with 9 bases between. CDR3 length: 15 residues. The CDR3 sequence is CASSVEASHTGELFF. The CDR3 nucleotides are TGTGCCAGCAGCGTAGAGGCCAGCCACACCGGGGAGCTGTTTTTT.

As for this clone: The germline gene is not matched at one end of the junction; a read error may be the cause. The chain uses TRBV7-7 and TRBJ2-1; D is possibly TRBD2 (6 bases). CDR1 is SSHAT, CDR2 FNYEAQ, per germline (reference sequence). The CDR3 extends over 14 amino acids. CDR3: CASSLGTAYNEQFF. Written as DNA, the CDR3 is TGTGCTAGCAGCTTAGGGACTGCATACAATGAGCAGTTCTTC.

The chain is built from TRBV4-2 and TRBJ2-5; D perhaps matches TRBD2 (5 bases). Germline V gene lookup returns CDR1 LGHNA and CDR2 YNFKEQ. The V end was cut by 0 bases, the J end by 1 base, with 9 bases between. The CDR3 spans 15 residues. The CDR3: CASSQETSGQETQYF. CDR3 bases: TGTGCCAGCAGCCAAGAAACGAGCGGCCAAGAGACCCAGTACTTC.

This chain uses TRBV4-2 with TRBJ1-6; D not certain. In germline, CDR1 is LGHNA, CDR2 YNFKEQ. This CDR3 spans 13 amino acids. Between the trimmed V and J ends, which lost 1 base and 7 bases, there was a span of 5 bases. The CDR3 coding sequence is TGTGCCAGCAGCCAAGGACGGAATTCACCCCTCCACTTT. This gives the protein CASSQGRNSPLHF.

The chain carries TRBV25-1 and TRBJ2-3; maybe TRBD1 (6 bases). CDR3 length: 15 amino acids. CDR1 is MGHDK and CDR2 is SYGVNS in the germline V gene. Trimming took 5 bases from V and 5 from J, leaving 17 bases between them. The CDR3 coding sequence is TGTGCCAGCAGTTTGGACAGTAACCTGGGAGATACGCAGTATTTT. Its translation is CASSLDSNLGDTQYF.

The genes are TRBV19 and TRBJ2-5, with D unresolved. V lost 5 bases to trimming and J lost 2 bases, with 21 bases between them. This CDR3 spans 17 amino acids. CDR1 LNHDA and CDR2 SQIVND come from the germline V gene (reference sequence). CDR3 sequence (DNA): TGTGCCAGTAGTCGTGGATCGCCGACCAGTGGGCAAGAGACCCAGTACTTC. This translates into CASSRGSPTSGQETQYF.

CDR3 amino acids: CATSRYSSNYGYTF. The CDR3 region has the DNA TGTGCCACCAGCCGCTACAGCTCTAACTATGGCTACACCTTC. The chain combines TRBV15 with TRBJ1-2; D unclear. The germline V gene has CDR1 LNHNV and CDR2 YYDKDF (reference sequence). This CDR3 is 14 amino acids long. V lost 5 bases to trimming and J lost 0 bases, with 10 bases between them.

The chain combines TRBV13 with TRBJ2-6; D not certain. This CDR3 spans 14 amino acids. Germline assignment: CDR1 PRHDT and CDR2 FYEKMQ (reference sequence). Trimming stripped 10 bases from V and 0 bases from J, with 10 bases between. CDR3 nucleotides: TGTGCCACCACGCCGGCCTCTGGGGCCAACGTCCTGACTTTC. Its protein is CATTPASGANVLTF.

The chain carries TRBV29-1 and TRBJ2-6; D ambiguous. Germline loops: CDR1 SQVTM, CDR2 ANQGSEA. V gave up 4 bases and J gave up 0 bases, with 10 bases separating them. The CDR3 loop spans 15 amino acids. In nucleotides, the CDR3 is TGCAGCGTTGGGGCCACGGGCTCTGGGGCCAACGTCCTGACTTTC. Encoded protein: CSVGATGSGANVLTF.

This clone was seen just once. The CDR3 DNA reads TGTGCCAGCAGTTCCGTTGGCCCAGATACGCAGTATTTT. It specifies CASSSVGPDTQYF. The chain links TRBV7-2 to TRBJ2-3; D is unclear. CDR1 is SGHTA and CDR2 is FQGNSA in the germline V gene. The V gene lost 6 bases and the J gene lost 4 bases, with 11 bases spanning the gap. The CDR3 runs 13 residues.

V gene TRBV18 combines with J gene TRBJ2-2; D gene ambiguous. Germline V CDR1 and CDR2: KGHSH, LQKENI. V was pared by 3 bases and J by 1 base, with 15 bases between. There are 17 residues in the CDR3. CDR3 loop: CASSPPNRRMNTGELFF. The CDR3 region has the DNA TGTGCCAGCTCACCTCCCAATCGGCGGATGAACACCGGGGAGCTGTTTTTT.